This TCR beta chain emerged from a study of beta chain features in type 1 diabetes. Study in general: All of the samples together had some 110 million sorted cells examined.

Trimming took 1 base from V and 5 from J, leaving 6 bases between them. This CDR3 region has 13 residues. Looked up from germline, CDR1 is SGHTA and CDR2 is FQGNSA. Study outcomes and limitations: Shorter TCRB CDR3s, moderately but significantly so, marked every one of the four CD4+ subsets in Type 1 diabetes patients.

The whole isolated RNA underwent reverse transcription, so sequencing captured expressed TCRB transcripts. The method was immunoSEQ multiplex PCR; TCRdb's version includes in-frame clones alone and lacks a portion of them. The sample holds some 350,000 clones, roughly 14% seen once. A few counts support this clone. The antigen is undetermined. At the DNA level, this CDR3 is encoded by other sequences in the same sample as well. Via the markers CD45RO/CCR7/CD25/CD127/CD95/CD27, stem cell-like memory, regulatory, central memory and naive CD4+ cells were sorted. V gene TRBV7-2 combines with J gene TRBJ1-5; D ambiguous. This TCR came from a woman in her late teens or twenties with type 1 diabetes. The sequencing sample was made of naive CD4+ T cells from blood. Here the CDR3 DNA reads TGTGCCAGCAGCTTAGACCGGGATCAGCCCCAGCATTTT. This sequence encodes CASSLDRDQPQHF. The full variable domain, completed using reference TRBV7-2 and TRBJ1-5, is GAGVSQSPSNKVTEKGKDVELRCDPISGHTALYWYRQSLGQGLEFLIYFQGNSAPDKSGLPSDRFSAERTGGSVSTLTIQRTQQEDSAVYLCASSLDRDQPQHFGDGTRLSIL.